The 26 T cell receptor beta chains in this list originate from one sample, sequenced in a study of blood T cell repertoires in COVID-19. Measured with immunoSEQ multiplex PCR; TCRdb has only the in-frame clones, and not every one. Of around 130,000 clones in the sample, 88% were seen once. The sample consisted of peripheral blood. The receptors shown here come from a human donor with COVID-19, enrolled during active disease. The donor label of this sample is uncertain.

J is TRBJ1-1 and V is TRBV28; 9 bases map to TRBD1. Trimming removed 7 bases from V and 1 base from J; junction bases left unmatched: 10. Germline lookup yields CDR1 MDHEN and CDR2 SYDVKM. This CDR3 is 16 amino acids long. In nucleotides, the CDR3 is TGTGCCAGCACCACGGACAGGGGCCCCCGGAACACTGAAGCTTTCTTT. It encodes CASTTDRGPRNTEAFF.

This clone showed up just once. The V gene is TRBV2, the J gene TRBJ2-5, with TRBD2 identical over 11 bases. Germline V lookup: CDR1 SNHLY, CDR2 FYNNEI. This CDR3 has 16 residues. Losses at the gene ends were 1 base for V and 5 bases for J; bases not matched to a gene: 6. The CDR3 bases are TGTGCCAGCAGTGAAGAAATAGCGGGAGGGGGGGAGACCCAGTACTTC. Protein sequence: CASSEEIAGGGETQYF. Looking up the rest from reference TRBV2 and TRBJ2-5 gives the full variable domain: EPEVTQTPSHQVTQMGQEVILRCVPISNHLYFYWYRQILGQKVEFLVSFYNNEISEKSEIFDDQFSVERPDGSNFTLKIRSTKLEDSAMYFCASSEEIAGGGETQYFGPGTRLLVL.

The chain links TRBV7-3 to TRBJ1-2, with 7 bases aligning to TRBD1. J gave up 4 bases and V 2 bases, and 7 bases lay outside the gene matches. Germline V CDR1 and CDR2: SGHTA, FQGTGA. The CDR3 sequence is 15 residues long. In DNA, the CDR3 is TGTGCCAGCAGCTTATCCGGGACAGAGAGCTATGGCTACACCTTC. As protein: CASSLSGTESYGYTF.

This chain connects TRBV13 to TRBJ1-5; D ambiguous. Germline lookup yields CDR1 PRHDT and CDR2 FYEKMQ (reference sequence). This CDR3 has 12 amino acids. V was clipped by 1 base and J by 4 bases, with 2 bases between them. For the CDR3, the DNA is TGTGCCAGCAGCTTAGTAAATCAGCCCCAGCATTTT. It translates to CASSLVNQPQHF.

This clone appeared a single time. V usage is TRBV10-3 and J usage is TRBJ2-7; 8 bases map to TRBD2. The CDR3 has 15 amino acids. Germline V CDR1 and CDR2: ENHRY, SYGVKD. V shed 6 bases and J 2 bases; nucleotides not matched to a gene: 9. CDR3 sequence (DNA): TGTGCCATCAGCGAATTTAGCGGGGCCACCTACGAGCAGTACTTC. It yields the protein CAISEFSGATYEQYF.

There are a few counts of this clone. The J gene is TRBJ1-2, the V gene TRBV5-6; D uncertain. The CDR3 is made up of 14 amino acids. Trimming removed 0 bases at V and 5 bases at J, with 11 bases between. Germline-derived CDR1 and CDR2 are SGHDT and YYEEEE. The CDR3 nucleotides read TGTGCCAGCAGCTTGGAGATGCGTGATTATGGCTACACCTTC. Translation: CASSLEMRDYGYTF.

The rearrangement uses TRBV4-2 and TRBJ2-3; the match to TRBD2 covers 13 bases. V dropped 2 bases and J dropped 4; count of bases not matched to a gene: 3. This CDR3 spans 16 amino acids. Germline CDR1 LGHNA, CDR2 YNFKEQ. As DNA, the CDR3 is TGTGCCAGCAGCCAAACTAGCGGGGGGGCGGCAGATACGCAGTATTTT. Protein product: CASSQTSGGAADTQYF.

This chain links TRBV9 with TRBJ2-7, with TRBD1 matching over 7 bases. Germline CDR1 SGDLS, CDR2 YYNGEE. V was pared by 0 bases and J by 3 bases, with 3 bases of the junction left unmatched. The CDR3 contains 14 residues. DNA for the CDR3: TGTGCCAGCAGCGTAGGGACAGGATTCTACGAGCAGTACTTC. This translates into CASSVGTGFYEQYF.

This chain connects TRBV6-5 to TRBJ2-2; weak D call: TRBD1 (6 bases). Trimming pared 8 bases from V and 8 bases from J, leaving 15 bases between. Germline assignment: CDR1 MNHEY and CDR2 SVGAGI. The CDR3 loop spans 13 amino acids. CDR3 bases: TGTGCCAGCGTAGACAGGTTGGGGGGGGAGCTGTTTTTT. It is translated as CASVDRLGGELFF.

The gene calls are TRBV5-6 and TRBJ1-3, with TRBD1 as a possible D gene (5 bases). The CDR3 totals 16 residues. V was shortened by 0 bases and J by 3 bases, with 13 bases between the two germline ends. Germline V gene data show CDR1 as SGHDT and CDR2 as YYEEEE. CDR3 nucleotide sequence: TGTGCCAGCAGCTTGGAGGCCGGCAGGGTTGGAAACACCATATATTTT. Translation: CASSLEAGRVGNTIYF.

The chain joins TRBV2 to TRBJ1-1; 8 bases align to TRBD1. In germline, CDR1 is SNHLY, CDR2 FYNNEI. This CDR3 has 13 amino acids. V shed 6 bases, J shed 6 bases, and the junction held 6 bases outside the gene matches. The CDR3 region is CASRGDRRPEAFF. Written as DNA, the CDR3 is TGTGCCAGCAGGGGGGACAGGCGGCCTGAAGCTTTCTTT.

The V gene is TRBV6-5, the J gene TRBJ2-7, with 8 bases fitting TRBD1. The CDR3 totals 14 residues. The germline V gene has CDR1 MNHEY and CDR2 SVGAGI. V shed 6 bases and J 4 bases; nucleotides not matched to a gene: 8. The CDR3 bases are TGTGCCAGCAGCTACGGGACAGGAGATTACGAGCAGTACTTC. It translates to CASSYGTGDYEQYF.

The V call is TRBV7-2, the J call TRBJ2-5; TRBD2 matches 8 bases. The CDR3 covers 14 residues. The germline CDR1 and CDR2 sequences are SGHTA and FQGNSA. The ends lost 5 bases at V and 5 bases at J; junction bases unmatched: 7. Here the CDR3 reads CASSGRLAQETQYF. The CDR3 DNA reads as TGTGCCAGCAGCGGTCGACTAGCGCAGGAGACCCAGTACTTC.

V is TRBV18 and J is TRBJ2-5; D call uncertain. The CDR3 has 13 amino acids. The V gene lost 3 bases and the J gene lost 3 bases, with 8 bases spanning the gap. The germline V gene encodes CDR1 KGHSH and CDR2 LQKENI. The chain's CDR3 is CASSPPVEETQYF. The DNA for the CDR3 is TGTGCCAGCTCACCCCCGGTAGAAGAGACCCAGTACTTC.

The chain links TRBV2 to TRBJ2-5; TRBD1 matches 9 bases. The CDR3 is made up of 15 amino acids. The V gene's germline CDR1 is SNHLY and CDR2 FYNNEI. The V and J ends lost 6 bases and 4 bases, in that order; junction bases with no gene match: 9. The CDR3 spells CASRRGTGFRETQYF. CDR3 bases: TGTGCCAGCAGGAGGGGGACAGGGTTTAGAGAGACCCAGTACTTC.

The rearrangement links TRBV6-5 to TRBJ1-1; D ambiguous. Germline V CDR1 and CDR2: MNHEY, SVGAGI. The V gene lost 0 bases and the J gene lost 1 base, with 6 bases spanning the gap. This CDR3 region has 14 residues. CDR3 residues: CASSYSTPNTEAFF. CDR3 nucleotides: TGTGCCAGCAGTTACTCGACACCGAACACTGAAGCTTTCTTT.

V is TRBV2 and J is TRBJ1-2; a possible D gene is TRBD1 (6 bases). V was cut by 2 bases and J by 6 bases, with 10 bases left in between. The CDR3 has 13 amino acids. CDR1 is SNHLY, CDR2 FYNNEI, per germline. CDR3 amino acids: CASSEPPGDGYTF. For the CDR3, the DNA is TGTGCCAGCAGTGAACCCCCAGGGGATGGCTACACCTTC.

This chain uses TRBV7-9 with TRBJ1-2, with TRBD1 matching 8 bases. The length of the CDR3 is 12 residues. The V segment lost 11 bases and the J segment 0 bases; nucleotides outside the gene matches: 2. Germline CDR1 reads SEHNR; CDR2 reads FQNEAQ (reference sequence). The CDR3 region is CAGQGANYGYTF. The CDR3, as DNA: TGTGCCGGACAGGGAGCTAACTATGGCTACACCTTC.

This CDR3 reads CASRRTHENTGELFF. In DNA form, the CDR3 reads TGTGCCAGCAGACGAACTCACGAGAACACCGGGGAGCTGTTTTTT. The chain couples TRBV6-5 to TRBJ2-2; D not resolved. The CDR3 runs 15 residues. V was trimmed by 6 bases and J by 1 base, leaving 12 bases between them. The germline V gene has CDR1 MNHEY and CDR2 SVGAGI.

Note on this clone: Other DNA sequences from this sample encode an identical CDR3 as well. V gene TRBV18 combines with J gene TRBJ2-1, with 14 bases matching TRBD2. The CDR3 is 15 amino acids. V gave up 4 bases and J gave up 8 bases; unmatched junction bases: 4. Germline CDR1 reads KGHSH; CDR2 reads LQKENI. The CDR3 here is CASSLGLAGDDEQFF. The DNA for the CDR3 is TGTGCCAGCTCACTGGGACTAGCGGGGGACGATGAGCAGTTCTTC.

The chain links TRBV18 to TRBJ1-2; the match to TRBD1 covers 11 bases. The CDR3 totals 16 residues. The germline V gene has CDR1 KGHSH and CDR2 LQKENI. J gave up 3 bases and V 3 bases, and 6 bases lay outside the gene matches. CDR3 region: CASSPSGTGGYYGYTF. The CDR3 nucleotides read TGTGCCAGCTCACCGTCCGGGACAGGGGGGTACTATGGCTACACCTTC.

The chain is built from TRBV5-1 and TRBJ2-3; D ambiguous. CDR1 SGHRS and CDR2 YFSETQ come from the germline V gene. The CDR3 spans 17 residues. The ends were cut back, 0 bases at V and 1 base at J, with 15 bases in the middle. The CDR3 DNA follows: TGCGCCAGCAGCTTGGGGCTACGGGTCTGGGGCACAGATACGCAGTATTTT. Translated, it gives CASSLGLRVWGTDTQYF.

The DNA for the CDR3 is TGTGCCAGCAGTTTAACCTCTACCTATAGCAATCAGCCCCAGCATTTT. This gives the protein CASSLTSTYSNQPQHF. The V gene is TRBV7-2, the J gene TRBJ1-5; D not certain. Looked up from germline, CDR1 is SGHTA and CDR2 is FQGNSA. The CDR3 runs to 16 residues. V was trimmed by 6 bases and J by 0 bases, leaving 15 bases between them.

V usage is TRBV5-1 and J usage is TRBJ1-1; 7 bases agree with TRBD1. CDR1 and CDR2 from the germline V gene are SGHRS and YFSETQ. Trimming removed 5 bases from V and 1 base from J; junction bases left unmatched: 8. There are 15 residues in the CDR3. The CDR3 loop reads CASRAPGQRNTEAFF. The DNA of the CDR3 is TGCGCCAGCAGGGCCCCGGGACAGAGGAACACTGAAGCTTTCTTT.

The chain uses TRBV7-2 and TRBJ1-5; 7 bases map to TRBD1. The J segment lost 5 bases and the V segment lost 1 base, leaving 5 bases of the junction unmatched. Per germline, CDR1 SGHTA and CDR2 FQGNSA. The CDR3 contains 15 residues. CDR3 sequence: CASSLERGLHQPQHF. CDR3 DNA: TGTGCCAGCAGCTTAGAAAGGGGGCTGCATCAGCCCCAGCATTTT. Full variable domain (remainder filled in from reference TRBV7-2 and TRBJ1-5): GAGVSQSPSNKVTEKGKDVELRCDPISGHTALYWYRQSLGQGLEFLIYFQGNSAPDKSGLPSDRFSAERTGGSVSTLTIQRTQQEDSAVYLCASSLERGLHQPQHFGDGTRLSIL.

The V and J genes are TRBV7-6 and TRBJ1-3; unclear D gene. This CDR3 has 15 residues. Germline V gene sequence: CDR1 SGHVS, CDR2 FNYEAQ. The germline V and J ends were trimmed by 1 base and 1 base, with 8 bases remaining between them. The CDR3 DNA sequence: TGTGCCAGCAGCTTAGGGCTGACTTCTGGAAACACCATATATTTT. It specifies CASSLGLTSGNTIYF.